This T cell receptor beta chain was identified in a study of shared clonotypes between healthy human individuals. V was clipped by 4 bases and J by 0 bases, with 18 bases between them. Germline V CDR1 and CDR2: ENHRY, SYGVKD. The CDR3 has 17 residues. The donor cohort consisted entirely of Caucasian adults residing in Nashville, Tennessee. In the CD4+ fraction, cells were divided into CD45RA+ naive and CD45RA-negative memory subsets. The authors split each subset's genomic DNA evenly across several immunoSEQ plates. Assay used: immunoSEQ multiplex PCR; TCRdb lists only in-frame clones, some missing. The sample has around 2,000,000 clones, 90% to 95% seen once.

Sequencing used naive CD4+ T cells sorted from blood. Subset of the sample: CD45RA+ positively selected. The TCR comes from a man aged 18 to 30 in good health. The chain combines TRBV10-3 with TRBJ1-1; possible D gene TRBD1, 5 bases. The CDR3 coding sequence is TGTGCCATCAGTGCTGCGGGGGGATTTGGGATGAACACTGAAGCTTTCTTT. It yields the protein CAISAAGGFGMNTEAFF.